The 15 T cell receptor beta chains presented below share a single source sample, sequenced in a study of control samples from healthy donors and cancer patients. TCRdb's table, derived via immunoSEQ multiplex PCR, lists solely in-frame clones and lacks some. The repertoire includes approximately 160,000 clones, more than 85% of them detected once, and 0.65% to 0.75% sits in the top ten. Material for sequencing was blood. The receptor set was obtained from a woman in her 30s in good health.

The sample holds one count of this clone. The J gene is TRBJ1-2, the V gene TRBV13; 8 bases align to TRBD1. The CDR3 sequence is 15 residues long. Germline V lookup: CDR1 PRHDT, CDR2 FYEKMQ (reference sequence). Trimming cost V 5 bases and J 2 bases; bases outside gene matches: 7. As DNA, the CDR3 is TGTGCCAGCAGCCGCCGGACAGGGACGAACTATGGCTACACCTTC. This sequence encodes CASSRRTGTNYGYTF.

The CDR3 loop is CASSLGWGHVSKNIQYF. CDR3 in DNA: TGTGCCAGCAGCCTAGGGTGGGGCCACGTGTCCAAAAACATTCAGTACTTC. This chain uses TRBV3-1 (or the pseudogene TRBV3-2) with TRBJ2-4; tentatively, D is TRBD1 (5 bases). This CDR3 spans 17 amino acids. The V and J ends lost 4 bases and 2 bases respectively, with 18 bases between them. The germline CDR1 and CDR2 sequences are LGHDT and YNNKEL (reference sequence).

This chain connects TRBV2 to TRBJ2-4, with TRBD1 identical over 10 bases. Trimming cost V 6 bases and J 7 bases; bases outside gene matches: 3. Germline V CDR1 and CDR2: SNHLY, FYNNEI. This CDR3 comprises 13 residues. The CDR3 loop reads CASREDRGNIQYF. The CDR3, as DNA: TGTGCCAGCAGGGAGGACAGGGGGAACATTCAGTACTTC.

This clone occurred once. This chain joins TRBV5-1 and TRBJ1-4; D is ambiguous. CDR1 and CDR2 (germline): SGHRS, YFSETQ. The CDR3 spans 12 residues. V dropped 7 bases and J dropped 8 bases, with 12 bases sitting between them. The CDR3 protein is CASRHIEEKLFF. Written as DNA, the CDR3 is TGCGCCAGCCGACACATAGAAGAAAAACTGTTTTTT.

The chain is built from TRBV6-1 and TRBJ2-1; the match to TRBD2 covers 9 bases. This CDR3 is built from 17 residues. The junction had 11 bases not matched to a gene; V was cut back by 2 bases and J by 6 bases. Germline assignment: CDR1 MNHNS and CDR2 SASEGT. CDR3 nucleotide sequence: TGTGCCAGCAGTGAAATAAAGCGCGGGAGGGGGGGCAATGAGCAGTTCTTC. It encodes CASSEIKRGRGGNEQFF.

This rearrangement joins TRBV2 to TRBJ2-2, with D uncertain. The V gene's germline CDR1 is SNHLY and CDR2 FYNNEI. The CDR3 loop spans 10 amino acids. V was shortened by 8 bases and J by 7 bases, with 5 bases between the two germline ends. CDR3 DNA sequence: TGTGCCAGCGGAGACGGGGAGCTGTTTTTT. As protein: CASGDGELFF.

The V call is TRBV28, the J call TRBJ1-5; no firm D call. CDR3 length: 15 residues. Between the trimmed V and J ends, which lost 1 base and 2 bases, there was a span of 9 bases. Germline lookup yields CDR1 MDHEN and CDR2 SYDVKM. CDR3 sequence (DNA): TGTGCCAGCAGTTTATATGGTGGAGGCAATCAGCCCCAGCATTTT. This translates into CASSLYGGGNQPQHF.

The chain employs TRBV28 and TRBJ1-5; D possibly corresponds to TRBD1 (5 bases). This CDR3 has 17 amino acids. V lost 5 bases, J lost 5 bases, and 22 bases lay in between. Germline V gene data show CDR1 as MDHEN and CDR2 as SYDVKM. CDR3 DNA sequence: TGTGCCAGCAGTACTCCCCCTCGAGGGGCCGGCTATCAGCCCCAGCATTTT. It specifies CASSTPPRGAGYQPQHF.

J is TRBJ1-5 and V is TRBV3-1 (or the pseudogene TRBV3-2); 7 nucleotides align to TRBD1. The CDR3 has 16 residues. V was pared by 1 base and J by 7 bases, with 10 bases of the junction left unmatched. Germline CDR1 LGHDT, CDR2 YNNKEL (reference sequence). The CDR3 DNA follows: TGTGCCAGCAGCCAAGGCTCTGGACAGGCAGGACAGCCCCAGCATTTT. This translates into CASSQGSGQAGQPQHF.

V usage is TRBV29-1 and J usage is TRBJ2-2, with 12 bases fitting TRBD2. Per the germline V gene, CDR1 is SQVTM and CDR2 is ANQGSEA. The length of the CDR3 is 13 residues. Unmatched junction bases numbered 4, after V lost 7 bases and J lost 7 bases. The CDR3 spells CSASGREDGELFF. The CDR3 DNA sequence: TGCAGCGCTAGCGGGAGGGAAGACGGGGAGCTGTTTTTT.

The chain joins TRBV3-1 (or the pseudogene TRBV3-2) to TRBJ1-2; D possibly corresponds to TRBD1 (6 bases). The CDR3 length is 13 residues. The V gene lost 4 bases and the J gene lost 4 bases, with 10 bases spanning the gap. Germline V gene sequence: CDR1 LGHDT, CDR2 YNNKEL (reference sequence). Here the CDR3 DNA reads TGTGCCAGCAGCCCACGACAGGCCTATGGCTACACCTTC. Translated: CASSPRQAYGYTF.

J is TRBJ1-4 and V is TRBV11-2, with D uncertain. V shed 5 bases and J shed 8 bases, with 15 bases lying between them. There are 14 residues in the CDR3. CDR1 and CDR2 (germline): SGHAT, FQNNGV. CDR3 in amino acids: CASSAPGIWEKLFF. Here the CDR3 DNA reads TGTGCCAGCAGCGCTCCTGGGATTTGGGAAAAACTGTTTTTT.

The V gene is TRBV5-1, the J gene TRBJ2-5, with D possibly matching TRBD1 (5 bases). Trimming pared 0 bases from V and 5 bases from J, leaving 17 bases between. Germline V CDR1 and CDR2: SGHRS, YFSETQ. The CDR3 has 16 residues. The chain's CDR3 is CASSLVWAGQGETQYF. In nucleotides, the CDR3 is TGCGCCAGCAGCTTGGTTTGGGCAGGGCAGGGTGAGACCCAGTACTTC.

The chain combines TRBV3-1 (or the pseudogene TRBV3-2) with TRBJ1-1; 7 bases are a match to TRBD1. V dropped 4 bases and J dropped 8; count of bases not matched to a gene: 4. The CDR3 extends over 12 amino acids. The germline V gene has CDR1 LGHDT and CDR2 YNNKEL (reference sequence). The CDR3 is CASSPYRGEAFF. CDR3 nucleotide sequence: TGTGCCAGCAGCCCGTACAGGGGCGAAGCTTTCTTT.

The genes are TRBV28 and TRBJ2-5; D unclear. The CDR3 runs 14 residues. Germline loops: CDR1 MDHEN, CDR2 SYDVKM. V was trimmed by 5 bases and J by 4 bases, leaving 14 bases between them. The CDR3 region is CASSRSPRIETQYF. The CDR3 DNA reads TGTGCCAGCAGTCGATCCCCTAGAATAGAGACCCAGTACTTC.